These 29 T cell receptor beta chains originate from one sample sequenced in a study of T cell responses to AZD1222 COVID-19 vaccine. Clones were read by immunoSEQ multiplex PCR, and TCRdb kept only the in-frame ones, dropping some. The sample has tens of thousands of clones, nearly 90% seen once. The sequencing here drew on peripheral blood, taken 28 days after the second AZD1222 dose. The source of these receptors is an adult who received the AZD1222 COVID-19 vaccine.

This clone was detected only once. Here the CDR3 reads CAIQLPHTEAFF. Written as DNA, the CDR3 is TGTGCCATCCAGTTACCCCATACTGAAGCTTTCTTT. The chain uses TRBV6-5 and TRBJ1-1; D is uncertain. The CDR3 has 12 amino acids. Per germline, CDR1 MNHEY and CDR2 SVGAGI. The ends were cut back, 10 bases at V and 5 bases at J, with 14 bases in the middle.

This chain connects TRBV5-6 to TRBJ2-3; 13 bases map to TRBD2. V shed 2 bases and J 9 bases; nucleotides not matched to a gene: 6. In germline, CDR1 is SGHDT, CDR2 YYEEEE. The CDR3 has 15 amino acids. CDR3 sequence reads: CASSFTSGGAGTQYF. The DNA of the CDR3 is TGTGCCAGCAGCTTCACTAGCGGGGGGGCTGGGACGCAGTATTTT. Supplemented by reference TRBV5-6 and TRBJ2-3, the full variable domain reads DAGVTQSPTHLIKTRGQQVTLRCSPKSGHDTVSWYQQALGQGPQFIFQYYEEEERQRGNFPDRFSGHQFPNYSSELNVNALLLGDSALYLCASSFTSGGAGTQYFGPGTRLTVL.

CDR3 coding DNA: TGCGCCAGCAGCTTTGTCGTGGGACAACCTAACTATGGCTACACCTTC. Protein sequence: CASSFVVGQPNYGYTF. J is TRBJ1-2 and V is TRBV5-1, with TRBD1 as a possible D gene (6 bases). Germline V gene sequence: CDR1 SGHRS, CDR2 YFSETQ. The CDR3 totals 16 residues. V lost 2 bases, J lost 0 bases, and 14 bases lay in between.

This clone was seen only a few times. The chain couples TRBV2 to TRBJ1-4, with 7 positions matching TRBD1. The CDR3 contains 15 residues. J gave up 0 bases and V 10 bases, and 8 bases lay outside the gene matches. Germline CDR1 SNHLY, CDR2 FYNNEI. The CDR3 bases are TGTGCCAACGCACCCACAGGGGCAACTAATGAAAAACTGTTTTTT. It is translated as CANAPTGATNEKLFF.

The rearrangement uses TRBV6-2 or TRBV6-3 and TRBJ2-2; a possible D gene is TRBD1 (5 bases). V was shortened by 5 bases and J by 7 bases, with 11 bases between the two germline ends. Germline V gene lookup returns CDR1 MNHEY and CDR2 SVGEGT. This CDR3 comprises 13 residues. CDR3 DNA sequence: TGTGCCAGCAGTCCGCGGCAGGGCGGGGAGCTGTTTTTT. Protein sequence: CASSPRQGGELFF.

This chain connects TRBV11-2 to TRBJ2-2; no clear D. The CDR3 sequence is 15 residues long. The germline CDR1 and CDR2 sequences are SGHAT and FQNNGV. V lost 2 bases to trimming and J lost 1 base, with 8 bases between them. CDR3 in DNA: TGTGCCAGCAGCTTAATGGGCGGGAACACCGGGGAGCTGTTTTTT. This codes for CASSLMGGNTGELFF.

In its sample, this clone was seen a few times. This chain uses TRBV5-1 with TRBJ1-2; D possibly corresponds to TRBD1 (5 bases). Germline CDR1 reads SGHRS; CDR2 reads YFSETQ. CDR3 length: 13 amino acids. Trimming stripped 4 bases from V and 4 bases from J, with 11 bases between. This chain's CDR3 is CASSPGATYGYTF. Here the CDR3 DNA reads TGCGCCAGCAGCCCCGGGGCTACCTATGGCTACACCTTC.

The V call is TRBV27, the J call TRBJ1-5, with D tentatively TRBD1 (6 bases). This CDR3 region has 13 residues. The V end lost 6 bases, the J end lost 11 bases, and 17 bases lay between the germline ends. Germline-derived CDR1 and CDR2 are MNHEY and SMNVEV (reference sequence). The DNA for the CDR3 is TGTGCCAGCAGCCCCCGAGGGGGTTTGGCCCAGCATTTT. It yields the protein CASSPRGGLAQHF.

The J gene is TRBJ2-2, the V gene TRBV10-3; maybe TRBD1 (6 bases). CDR3 length: 17 residues. V was pared by 3 bases and J by 1 base, with 15 bases between. Per germline, CDR1 ENHRY and CDR2 SYGVKD. The CDR3 spells CAISDDPGVVNTGELFF. DNA of the CDR3: TGTGCCATCAGTGACGACCCAGGGGTAGTGAACACCGGGGAGCTGTTTTTT.

The chain carries TRBV7-9 and TRBJ1-2; no firm D call. This CDR3 has 16 residues. Germline V gene data show CDR1 as SEHNR and CDR2 as FQNEAQ (reference sequence). With 1 base removed from V and 5 bases from J, the gap between germline ends came to 17 bases. The CDR3 DNA is TGTGCCAGCAGCTTAGTTCCAGACGGGTGGGAATATGGCTACACCTTC. Encoded protein: CASSLVPDGWEYGYTF.

This chain links TRBV2 with TRBJ2-7; D is unresolved. V lost 4 bases, J lost 1 base, and 5 bases lay in between. This CDR3 is 12 amino acids long. CDR1 and CDR2 from the germline V gene are SNHLY and FYNNEI. The CDR3 reads CASSASSYEQYF. The CDR3 coding sequence is TGTGCCAGCAGTGCCAGTTCCTACGAGCAGTACTTC.

J is TRBJ1-5 and V is TRBV7-8; D is perhaps TRBD1 (5 bases). This CDR3 is 17 amino acids long. Trimming took 2 bases from V and 6 from J, leaving 20 bases between them. Germline V gene data show CDR1 as SGHVS and CDR2 as FQNEAQ. The DNA for the CDR3 is TGTGCCAGCAGCTTAATCCAGGGAATATCACATAGTCAGCCCCAGCATTTT. This gives the protein CASSLIQGISHSQPQHF.

This clone has just a few counts. The rearrangement links TRBV11-2 to TRBJ2-1; 8 bases are shared with TRBD2. The germline CDR1 and CDR2 sequences are SGHAT and FQNNGV. CDR3 length: 18 residues. V lost 0 bases to trimming and J lost 6 bases; unmatched junction nucleotides: 13. The CDR3 sequence: CASSLDDGLAGSSNEQFF. As DNA, the CDR3 is TGTGCCAGCAGCTTAGACGACGGCTTAGCGGGATCGTCCAATGAGCAGTTCTTC.

V is TRBV29-1 and J is TRBJ2-3; 9 nucleotides align to TRBD2. The length of the CDR3 is 14 residues. With 3 bases clipped from V and 2 bases from J, the junction kept 3 bases outside the gene matches. Per germline, CDR1 SQVTM and CDR2 ANQGSEA. This CDR3 is CSVEPSGITDTQYF. The CDR3 bases are TGCAGCGTTGAGCCTAGCGGGATCACAGATACGCAGTATTTT.

V gene TRBV19 combines with J gene TRBJ2-3; D not resolved. This CDR3 has 13 amino acids. CDR1 is LNHDA, CDR2 SQIVND, per germline (reference sequence). V was shortened by 7 bases and J by 3 bases, with 11 bases between the two germline ends. CDR3 in amino acids: CASMGSDTDTQYF. CDR3 DNA sequence: TGTGCCAGTATGGGCAGTGATACAGATACGCAGTATTTT.

The chain has TRBV4-1 and TRBJ2-7; D might be TRBD1 (6 bases). The germline V gene has CDR1 MGHRA and CDR2 YSYEKL. The CDR3 contains 15 residues. The germline V and J ends were trimmed by 4 bases and 4 bases, with 17 bases remaining between them. The CDR3 sequence: CASSPGLGAPYEQYF. The CDR3 nucleotides read TGCGCCAGCAGCCCCGGTCTGGGGGCGCCATACGAGCAGTACTTC.

This clone was counted once. The J gene is TRBJ2-7, the V gene TRBV3-1 (or the pseudogene TRBV3-2); D is possibly TRBD2 (6 bases). The germline V gene has CDR1 LGHDT and CDR2 YNNKEL (reference sequence). CDR3 length equals 15 residues. V lost 4 bases, J lost 3 bases, and 16 bases lay in between. The CDR3 bases are TGTGCCAGCAGCCCCCCCCTAGCGACCTTCTACGAGCAGTACTTC. It encodes CASSPPLATFYEQYF.

The J gene is TRBJ2-3, the V gene TRBV11-2; D perhaps matches TRBD1 (6 bases). This CDR3 has 13 amino acids. The V end was cut by 5 bases, the J end by 4 bases, with 10 bases between. Germline CDR1 and CDR2: SGHAT and FQNNGV. CDR3 loop: CASSPRQADTQYF. CDR3 coding DNA: TGTGCCAGCAGCCCGCGACAGGCAGATACGCAGTATTTT.

This sequence joins TRBV18 and TRBJ2-7, with D unresolved. Trimming shortened V by 3 bases and J by 0 bases, and 12 bases separated the two germline ends. The CDR3 contains 15 residues. CDR1 is KGHSH and CDR2 is LQKENI in the germline V gene. CDR3 in amino acids: CASSPRGKVSYEQYF. The CDR3 DNA is TGTGCCAGCTCACCTCGAGGAAAGGTCTCCTACGAGCAGTACTTC.

The rearrangement joins TRBV30 to TRBJ1-1; maybe TRBD1 (5 bases). CDR3 length equals 14 residues. Trimming took 5 bases from V and 0 from J, leaving 13 bases between them. Per the germline V gene, CDR1 is GTSNPN and CDR2 is SVGIG (reference sequence). Written as DNA, the CDR3 is TGTGCCTGGCAAGAGGGGAATTTGAACACTGAAGCTTTCTTT. The encoded protein is CAWQEGNLNTEAFF.

The chain recombines TRBV9 with TRBJ2-2; D not certain. The CDR3 runs to 12 residues. The germline gives CDR1 SGDLS, CDR2 YYNGEE. V was cut by 5 bases and J by 5 bases, with 7 bases left in between. The chain's CDR3 is CASSWGTGELFF. DNA of the CDR3: TGTGCCAGCAGTTGGGGAACCGGGGAGCTGTTTTTT.

This CDR3 is CASKEEWTNEKLFF. The CDR3 nucleotides read TGTGCCAGTAAAGAGGAGTGGACTAATGAAAAACTGTTTTTT. The chain couples TRBV19 to TRBJ1-4; D is ambiguous. Trimming cost V 7 bases and J 2 bases, with 11 bases left between them. Germline CDR1 is LNHDA and CDR2 is SQIVND (reference sequence). The CDR3 is made up of 14 amino acids.

This chain links TRBV27 with TRBJ2-3; 7 bases agree with TRBD2. The CDR3 is made up of 14 amino acids. Germline values: CDR1 MNHEY, CDR2 SMNVEV (reference sequence). V trimming: 6 bases; J trimming: 1 base; junction bases outside the gene matches: 4. The CDR3 DNA sequence: TGTGCCAGCAGGGGGGACTATCGCACAGATACGCAGTATTTT. It specifies CASRGDYRTDTQYF.

V is TRBV5-4 and J is TRBJ1-4, with D possibly TRBD1 on 5 matching bases. V lost 4 bases to trimming and J lost 4 bases, with 17 bases between them. Germline V CDR1 and CDR2: SGHNT, YYREEE (reference sequence). The CDR3 loop spans 16 amino acids. In nucleotides, the CDR3 is TGTGCCAGCAGCAACACCCGGGGGACCATTAATGAAAAACTGTTTTTT. It encodes CASSNTRGTINEKLFF.

The chain is built from TRBV5-4 and TRBJ1-2, with D unclear. Deletions cut 3 bases from V and 7 bases from J, with 16 bases between. Germline V gene lookup returns CDR1 SGHNT and CDR2 YYREEE (reference sequence). The CDR3 is 14 amino acids. CDR3 coding DNA: TGTGCCAGCAGCTCATCCCGGAATCTGCGTGGCTACACCTTC. As protein: CASSSSRNLRGYTF.

The chain combines TRBV2 with TRBJ1-1; D is unresolved. Trimming removed 6 bases at V and 1 base at J, with 9 bases between. The CDR3 length is 13 residues. Germline CDR1 and CDR2: SNHLY and FYNNEI. The CDR3: CASRATPNTEAFF. In DNA, the CDR3 is TGTGCCAGCAGGGCCACACCGAACACTGAAGCTTTCTTT.

The chain couples TRBV6-5 to TRBJ2-7; TRBD2 matches at 14 bases. This CDR3 comprises 13 residues. After removal of 8 bases from V and 7 bases from J, the junction contained 4 bases not matched to a gene. The germline V gene encodes CDR1 MNHEY and CDR2 SVGAGI. In DNA form, the CDR3 reads TGTGCCAGCGGGACTAGCGGGAGAAGGGAGCAGTACTTC. It specifies CASGTSGRREQYF.

This chain uses TRBV3-1 (or the pseudogene TRBV3-2) with TRBJ2-1; 8 positions match TRBD2. The V segment lost 2 bases and the J segment 7 bases; nucleotides outside the gene matches: 4. This CDR3 is 14 amino acids long. CDR1 is LGHDT and CDR2 is YNNKEL in the germline V gene (reference sequence). The CDR3 coding sequence is TGTGCCAGCAGCCAATCCGGGAGGGGTAATGAGCAGTTCTTC. This translates into CASSQSGRGNEQFF.

The chain combines TRBV5-6 with TRBJ1-1, with D possibly being TRBD1 (6 bases). V shed 0 bases and J shed 5 bases, with 11 bases lying between them. Germline CDR1 is SGHDT and CDR2 is YYEEEE. The CDR3 sequence is 14 residues long. The CDR3 is CASSLDRVSTEAFF. DNA of the CDR3: TGTGCCAGCAGCTTGGACAGGGTATCTACTGAAGCTTTCTTT.